A single sample is the source of the 9 T cell receptor beta chains below, sequenced in a study of beta chain features in type 1 diabetes. Overall study findings and caveats: Across all four CD4+ subsets, people with type 1 diabetes showed modestly shorter TCRB CDR3s.

Their cognate antigens are unknown. Every isolated RNA sample was fully reverse transcribed, so sequencing captured expressed TCRB transcripts. Repertoires were generated with immunoSEQ multiplex PCR, while TCRdb's copy carries only in-frame clones and drops some. Here the sample spans 300,000 or so clones, roughly 13% being singletons. Sequenced input: naive CD4+ T cells from blood. These receptors originate from a woman younger than 30 with type 1 diabetes.

The CDR3: CASSLHGLSEQYF. In DNA, the CDR3 is TGTGCCAGCAGCTTGCACGGTTTGAGCGAGCAGTACTTC. This chain uses TRBV5-4 with TRBJ2-7, with D hard to call. The germline V and J ends were trimmed by 1 base and 6 bases, with 11 bases remaining between them. CDR1 SGHNT and CDR2 YYREEE come from the germline V gene (reference sequence). This CDR3 has 13 amino acids.

The J gene is TRBJ1-1, the V gene TRBV30; weak D call: TRBD1 (6 bases). The CDR3 is made up of 14 amino acids. Germline V gene lookup returns CDR1 GTSNPN and CDR2 SVGIG (reference sequence). Trimming removed 5 bases at V and 0 bases at J, with 13 bases between. The CDR3 region is CAWDRDTMNTEAFF. CDR3 sequence (DNA): TGTGCCTGGGACCGGGACACCATGAACACTGAAGCTTTCTTT.

The chain employs TRBV27 and TRBJ2-1, with D possibly being TRBD1 (6 bases). Germline CDR1 MNHEY, CDR2 SMNVEV (reference sequence). V shed 5 bases and J shed 9 bases, with 17 bases lying between them. The CDR3 is 14 residues long. The CDR3 DNA reads TGTGCCAGCAGTCCGAGAACAGGGTTGGGTGAGCAGTTCTTC. This encodes CASSPRTGLGEQFF.

This clone has only a few counts. V gene TRBV30 combines with J gene TRBJ2-1; D might be TRBD2 (5 bases). Germline V gene sequence: CDR1 GTSNPN, CDR2 SVGIG (reference sequence). The CDR3 is made up of 13 amino acids. Trimming took 5 bases from V and 6 from J, leaving 14 bases between them. CDR3 DNA: TGTGCCTGGGGGTTACTAGTGGGCAATGAGCAGTTCTTC. This codes for CAWGLLVGNEQFF.

The chain couples TRBV30 to TRBJ2-6, with D perhaps matching TRBD2 (6 bases). The CDR3 totals 18 residues. Per the germline V gene, CDR1 is GTSNPN and CDR2 is SVGIG (reference sequence). Trimming left V 0 bases short and J 1 base short, with 16 bases between. CDR3 amino acids: CAWSVRGWRNSGANVLTF. CDR3 DNA: TGTGCCTGGAGTGTACGGGGGTGGAGAAATTCTGGGGCCAACGTCCTGACTTTC.

This clone has more than one count but fewer than ten. The J gene is TRBJ1-1, the V gene TRBV30; 10 bases fit TRBD1. This CDR3 contains 13 residues. The V and J ends lost 5 bases and 0 bases, in that order; junction bases with no gene match: 0. Per the germline V gene, CDR1 is GTSNPN and CDR2 is SVGIG (reference sequence). CDR3 sequence (DNA): TGTGCCTGGGGGACAGGGGTGAACACTGAAGCTTTCTTT. Protein sequence: CAWGTGVNTEAFF.

The chain joins TRBV18 to TRBJ2-1; TRBD1 matches at 7 bases. Germline-derived CDR1 and CDR2 are KGHSH and LQKENI. The trim removed 3 bases at V and 5 bases at J, leaving 10 bases unmatched. CDR3 length equals 16 residues. The CDR3 DNA reads TGTGCCAGCTCACCCGCCGGGACAGATGAAGACAATGAGCAGTTCTTC. This codes for CASSPAGTDEDNEQFF.

This clone has only a few counts. V usage is TRBV14 and J usage is TRBJ1-1; D is uncertain. This CDR3 spans 11 amino acids. Trimming cost V 2 bases and J 10 bases, with 8 bases left between them. CDR1 and CDR2 (germline): SGHDN, FVKESK. The CDR3 reads CASSQRVVAFF. DNA for the CDR3: TGTGCCAGCAGCCAACGGGTAGTAGCTTTCTTT. Drawing the rest from reference TRBV14 and TRBJ1-1, the complete variable domain is EAGVTQFPSHSVIEKGQTVTLRCDPISGHDNLYWYRRVMGKEIKFLLHFVKESKQDESGMPNNRFLAERTGGTYSTLKVQPAELEDSGVYFCASSQRVVAFFGQGTRLTVV.

Worth noting for this clone: Other DNA sequences from this sample encode an identical CDR3 as well. This rearrangement joins TRBV5-1 to TRBJ2-7; perhaps TRBD2 as D (6 bases). The V gene's germline CDR1 is SGHRS and CDR2 YFSETQ. V lost 4 bases and J 0 bases, leaving 11 bases between the germline ends. The CDR3 has 14 amino acids. The DNA for the CDR3 is TGCGCCAGCAGCCTACGGACTAACTCCTACGAGCAGTACTTC. It encodes CASSLRTNSYEQYF.